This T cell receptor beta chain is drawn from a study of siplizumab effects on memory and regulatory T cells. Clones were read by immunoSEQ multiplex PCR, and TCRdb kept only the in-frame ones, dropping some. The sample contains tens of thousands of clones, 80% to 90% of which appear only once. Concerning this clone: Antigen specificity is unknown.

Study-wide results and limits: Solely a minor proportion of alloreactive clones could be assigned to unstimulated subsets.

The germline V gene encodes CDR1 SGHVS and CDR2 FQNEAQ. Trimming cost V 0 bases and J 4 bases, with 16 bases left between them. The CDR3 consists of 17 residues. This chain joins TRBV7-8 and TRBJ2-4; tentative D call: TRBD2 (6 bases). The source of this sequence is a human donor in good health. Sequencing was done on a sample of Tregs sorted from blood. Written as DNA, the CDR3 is TGTGCCAGCAGCTTAGCGTATTTGCGGGGCTCGAAAAACATTCAGTACTTC. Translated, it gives CASSLAYLRGSKNIQYF.